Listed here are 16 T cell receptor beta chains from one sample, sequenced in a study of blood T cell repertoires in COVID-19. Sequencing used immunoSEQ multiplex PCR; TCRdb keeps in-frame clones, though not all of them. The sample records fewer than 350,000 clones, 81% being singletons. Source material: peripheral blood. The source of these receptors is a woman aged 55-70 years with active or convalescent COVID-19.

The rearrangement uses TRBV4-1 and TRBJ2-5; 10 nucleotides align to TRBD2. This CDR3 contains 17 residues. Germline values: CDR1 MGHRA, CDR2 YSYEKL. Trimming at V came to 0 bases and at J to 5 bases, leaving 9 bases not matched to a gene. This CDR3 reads CASSQDPPLAGVETQYF. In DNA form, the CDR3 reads TGCGCCAGCAGCCAAGATCCCCCGCTAGCGGGGGTTGAGACCCAGTACTTC.

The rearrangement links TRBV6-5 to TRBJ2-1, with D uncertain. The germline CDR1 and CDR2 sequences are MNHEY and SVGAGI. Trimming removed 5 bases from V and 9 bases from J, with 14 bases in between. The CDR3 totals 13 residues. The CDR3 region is CASSRGIVSEQFF. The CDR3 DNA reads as TGTGCCAGCAGTCGAGGAATTGTAAGTGAGCAGTTCTTC.

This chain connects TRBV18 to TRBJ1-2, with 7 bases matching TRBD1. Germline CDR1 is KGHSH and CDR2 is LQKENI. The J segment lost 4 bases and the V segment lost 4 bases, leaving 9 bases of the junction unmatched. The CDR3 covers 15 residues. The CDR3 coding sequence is TGTGCCAGCTCACTGGGGACAGAGACCTCCTATGGCTACACCTTC. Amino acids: CASSLGTETSYGYTF. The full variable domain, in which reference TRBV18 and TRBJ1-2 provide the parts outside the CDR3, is NAGVMQNPRHLVRRRGQEARLRCSPMKGHSHVYWYRQLPEEGLKFMVYLQKENIIDESGMPKERFSAEFPKEGPSILRIQQVVRGDSAAYFCASSLGTETSYGYTFGSGTRLTVV.

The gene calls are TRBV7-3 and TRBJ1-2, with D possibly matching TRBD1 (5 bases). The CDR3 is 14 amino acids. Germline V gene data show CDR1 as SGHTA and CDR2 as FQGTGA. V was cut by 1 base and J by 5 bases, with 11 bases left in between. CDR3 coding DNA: TGTGCCAGCAGCTTAAACCCAGGGCCATATGGCTACACCTTC. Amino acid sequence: CASSLNPGPYGYTF. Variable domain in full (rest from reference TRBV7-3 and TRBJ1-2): GAGVSQTPSNKVTEKGKYVELRCDPISGHTALYWYRQSLGQGPEFLIYFQGTGAADDSGLPNDRFFAVRPEGSVSTLKIQRTERGDSAVYLCASSLNPGPYGYTFGSGTRLTVV.

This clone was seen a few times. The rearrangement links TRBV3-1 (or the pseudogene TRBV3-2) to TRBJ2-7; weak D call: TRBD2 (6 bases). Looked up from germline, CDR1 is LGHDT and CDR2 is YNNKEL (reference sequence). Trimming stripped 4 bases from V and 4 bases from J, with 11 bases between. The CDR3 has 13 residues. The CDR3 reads CASSLGAGYEQYF. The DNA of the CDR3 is TGTGCCAGCAGCCTGGGAGCGGGTTACGAGCAGTACTTC.

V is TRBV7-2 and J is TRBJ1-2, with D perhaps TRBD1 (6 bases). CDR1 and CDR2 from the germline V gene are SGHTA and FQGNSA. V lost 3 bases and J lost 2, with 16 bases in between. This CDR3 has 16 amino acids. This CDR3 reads CASSLGRQEANYGYTF. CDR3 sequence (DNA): TGTGCCAGCAGCTTGGGGAGACAGGAGGCGAACTATGGCTACACCTTC.

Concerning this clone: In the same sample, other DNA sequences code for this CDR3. This chain's CDR3 is CASSVQGGTEAFF. CDR3 nucleotides: TGTGCCAGCAGCGTACAGGGCGGCACTGAAGCTTTCTTT. The chain recombines TRBV9 with TRBJ1-1; tentatively, D is TRBD1 (5 bases). Trimming took off 1 base at V and 4 bases at J, with 8 bases between the two ends. The CDR3 runs 13 residues. Germline lookup yields CDR1 SGDLS and CDR2 YYNGEE. Full variable domain (rest looked up from reference TRBV9 and TRBJ1-1): DSGVTQTPKHLITATGQRVTLRCSPRSGDLSVYWYQQSLDQGLQFLIQYYNGEERAKGNILERFSAQQFPDLHSELNLSSLELGDSALYFCASSVQGGTEAFFGQGTRLTVV.

The chain's CDR3 is CASSLVKQGNYGYTF. The CDR3 DNA follows: TGTGCCAGCAGCTTAGTAAAACAGGGGAACTATGGCTACACCTTC. The chain links TRBV7-9 to TRBJ1-2; 7 bases line up with TRBD1. Germline V gene data show CDR1 as SEHNR and CDR2 as FQNEAQ (reference sequence). V was pared by 1 base and J by 2 bases, with 4 bases of the junction left unmatched. This CDR3 has 15 amino acids. Combining the CDR3 with reference TRBV7-9 and TRBJ1-2 gives the whole variable domain DTGVSQNPRHKITKRGQNVTFRCDPISEHNRLYWYRQTLGQGPEFLTYFQNEAQLEKSRLLSDRFSAERPKGSFSTLEIQRTEQGDSAMYLCASSLVKQGNYGYTFGSGTRLTVV.

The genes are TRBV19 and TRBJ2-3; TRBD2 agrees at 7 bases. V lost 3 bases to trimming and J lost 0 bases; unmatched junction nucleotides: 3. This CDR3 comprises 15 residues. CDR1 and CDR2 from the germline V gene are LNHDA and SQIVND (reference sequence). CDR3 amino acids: CASSMTSYSTDTQYF. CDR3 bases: TGTGCCAGTAGTATGACTAGCTATAGCACAGATACGCAGTATTTT.

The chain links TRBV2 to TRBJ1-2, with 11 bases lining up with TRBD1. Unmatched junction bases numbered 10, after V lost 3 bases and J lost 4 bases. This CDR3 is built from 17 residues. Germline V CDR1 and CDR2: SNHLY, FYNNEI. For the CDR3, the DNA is TGTGCCAGCAGTGATGCCCGGGACAGGGGGACCGTCTATGGCTACACCTTC. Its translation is CASSDARDRGTVYGYTF.

Written as DNA, the CDR3 is TGTGCCAGCAGCTCTCAGGGTGTAAATGAGCAGTTCTTC. Protein: CASSSQGVNEQFF. The chain is built from TRBV6-2 or TRBV6-3 and TRBJ2-1; D is perhaps TRBD1 (5 bases). The CDR3 sequence is 13 residues long. The V end was cut by 6 bases, the J end by 7 bases, with 13 bases between. Germline V gene sequence: CDR1 MNHEY, CDR2 SVGEGT.

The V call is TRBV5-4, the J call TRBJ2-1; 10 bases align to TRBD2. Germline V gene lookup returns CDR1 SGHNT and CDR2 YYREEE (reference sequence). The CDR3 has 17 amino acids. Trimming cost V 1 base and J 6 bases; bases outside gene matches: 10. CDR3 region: CASSLTLLAGAGNEQFF. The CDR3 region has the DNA TGTGCCAGCAGCTTGACGCTTCTAGCGGGGGCGGGCAATGAGCAGTTCTTC.

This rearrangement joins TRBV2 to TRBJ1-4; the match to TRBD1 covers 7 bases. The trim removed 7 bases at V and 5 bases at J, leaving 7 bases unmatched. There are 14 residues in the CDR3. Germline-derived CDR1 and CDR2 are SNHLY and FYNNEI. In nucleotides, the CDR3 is TGTGCCAGCAATATGCGGACAGGCAATGAAAAACTGTTTTTT. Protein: CASNMRTGNEKLFF.

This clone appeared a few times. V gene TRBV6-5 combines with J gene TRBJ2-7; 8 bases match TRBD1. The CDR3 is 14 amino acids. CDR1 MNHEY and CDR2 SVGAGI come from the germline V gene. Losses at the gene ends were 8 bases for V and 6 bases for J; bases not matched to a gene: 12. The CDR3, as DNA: TGTGCCAGCGTCATTATCCAGGGGGCCCCCGAGCAGTACTTC. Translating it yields CASVIIQGAPEQYF.

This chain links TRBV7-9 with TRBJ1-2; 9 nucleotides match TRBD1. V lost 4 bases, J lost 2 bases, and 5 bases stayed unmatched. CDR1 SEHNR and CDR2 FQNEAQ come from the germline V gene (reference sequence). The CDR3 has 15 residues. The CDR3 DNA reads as TGTGCCAGCAGCTCCCCGGGACAGGGAAACTATGGCTACACCTTC. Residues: CASSSPGQGNYGYTF.

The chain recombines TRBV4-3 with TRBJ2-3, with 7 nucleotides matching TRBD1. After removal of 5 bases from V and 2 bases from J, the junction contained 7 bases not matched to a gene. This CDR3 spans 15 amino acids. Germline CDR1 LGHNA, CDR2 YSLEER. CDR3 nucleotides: TGCGCCAGCAGCGCCCACGGACAGGCCACAGATACGCAGTATTTT. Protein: CASSAHGQATDTQYF.